The 32 T cell receptor beta chains listed next were all sequenced from one sample in a study of blood T cells in healthy people across ages. Primed by a sample-barcoded 5' primer and a J-beta primer mix, a second PCR proceeded for 7 to 11 cycles. TCRdb passed the 5' RACE reads through MiXCR, listing each CDR3 protein once. The sample consists of about 720,000 distinct CDR3 sequences, 22% of them appearing once. Sequenced material: blood. These receptors originate from a man aged 65-85 years in good health.

This clonotype was picked up many times. The chain couples TRBV7-9 to TRBJ2-5; D ambiguous. The CDR3 is made up of 14 amino acids. Germline V gene data show CDR1 as SEHNR and CDR2 as FQNEAQ (reference sequence). V shed 1 base and J shed 4 bases, with 10 bases lying between them. The CDR3 spells CASSLEFGLETQYF. For the CDR3, the DNA is TGTGCCAGCAGCTTAGAATTTGGCTTAGAGACCCAGTACTTC.

The gene calls are TRBV29-1 and TRBJ2-5; D not resolved. The DNA end lines up better with TRBJ2-7; the J call may be wrong. CDR1 is SQVTM and CDR2 is ANQGSEA in the germline V gene. CDR3 length equals 12 residues. The CDR3 bases are TGCAGCCTTCGGAGAATTACCTACGAGCAGTACGTC. This encodes CSLRRITYEQYV.

This clonotype has more than one count but fewer than ten. This chain joins TRBV7-2 and TRBJ2-7; 11 bases agree with TRBD2. Germline V lookup: CDR1 SGHTA, CDR2 FQGNSA. The CDR3 has 15 residues. The J segment lost 3 bases and the V segment lost 5 bases, leaving 6 bases of the junction unmatched. CDR3 bases: TGTGCCAGCAGCCCACTAGCGGGGGTGGTCTACGAGCAGTACTTC. Protein: CASSPLAGVVYEQYF.

A single count supports this clonotype. V gene TRBV11-2 combines with J gene TRBJ2-1; 7 nucleotides line up with TRBD1. This CDR3 comprises 14 residues. The V gene's germline CDR1 is SGHAT and CDR2 FQNNGV. The V gene end was trimmed by 5 bases and the J gene end by 7 bases; junction bases not matched to a gene: 8. The CDR3 coding sequence is TGTGCCAGCAGCCTCAGGACAGGTGTGAATGAGCAGTTCTTC. It codes for CASSLRTGVNEQFF.

This clonotype was picked up a small number of times. The chain is built from TRBV7-8 and TRBJ2-6; 9 nucleotides match TRBD1. V shed 4 bases, J shed 3 bases, and the junction held 19 bases outside the gene matches. This CDR3 region has 21 residues. Looked up from germline, CDR1 is SGHVS and CDR2 is FQNEAQ. The CDR3 DNA sequence: TGTGCCAGCAGCTCAGGGGTGGCTCGGACAGGGGTTTTATTTGGGGCCAACGTCCTGACTTTC. Amino acids: CASSSGVARTGVLFGANVLTF.

This clonotype was seen a few times. The chain couples TRBV11-2 to TRBJ2-4; 8 bases match TRBD2. The CDR3 spans 16 residues. The V gene's germline CDR1 is SGHAT and CDR2 FQNNGV. V shed 5 bases and J 7 bases; nucleotides not matched to a gene: 13. CDR3 amino acids: CASSPRGGLEGNIQYF. The CDR3 DNA follows: TGTGCCAGCAGCCCGAGAGGGGGACTAGAGGGGAACATTCAGTACTTC.

The V and J genes are TRBV5-1 and TRBJ2-7, with 7 bases fitting TRBD1. CDR3 length: 13 amino acids. Germline CDR1 SGHRS, CDR2 YFSETQ. Losses at the gene ends were 3 bases for V and 3 bases for J; bases not matched to a gene: 3. CDR3 DNA: TGCGCCAGCAGCTATCGGGACAGCTACGAGCAGTACTTC. It yields the protein CASSYRDSYEQYF.

Ten or more counts support this clonotype. This chain uses TRBV3-1 with TRBJ2-1; TRBD2 matches 12 bases. The CDR3 consists of 16 residues. V shed 0 bases and J 6 bases; nucleotides not matched to a gene: 3. Germline CDR1 and CDR2: LGHDT and YNNKEL (reference sequence). The CDR3 region is CASSQERTSGTNEQFF. CDR3 bases: TGTGCCAGCAGCCAAGAAAGGACTAGCGGGACCAATGAGCAGTTCTTC.

The chain has TRBV9 and TRBJ2-1; 14 nucleotides match TRBD2. The CDR3 contains 18 residues. Unmatched junction bases numbered 10, after V lost 3 bases and J lost 5 bases. The germline V gene encodes CDR1 SGDLS and CDR2 YYNGEE. CDR3 DNA sequence: TGTGCCAGCAGCGCCGGACTAGCGGGGGGCAACCCCGACAATGAGCAGTTCTTC. This gives the protein CASSAGLAGGNPDNEQFF.

Here the CDR3 DNA reads TGTGCCAGCAGCGCCCGCGGACAGGGGGGATCCTATGGCTACACCTTC. This sequence encodes CASSARGQGGSYGYTF. V usage is TRBV6-6 and J usage is TRBJ1-2; 10 bases are a match to TRBD1. With V trimmed by 6 bases and J by 4 bases, 11 bases remained unmatched. The germline V gene encodes CDR1 MNHNY and CDR2 SVGAGI (reference sequence). The CDR3 runs to 16 residues.

The gene calls are TRBV11-2 and TRBJ2-1, with 7 bases fitting TRBD1. The J call could be wrong; TRBJ2-7 is a better fit for the DNA end. This CDR3 spans 15 amino acids. From germline, CDR1 is SGHAT and CDR2 FQNNGV. CDR3 residues: CASTRDRAPGYEQYF. The DNA for the CDR3 is TGTGCCAGCACCCGTGACAGGGCCCCCGGCTACGAGCAGTACTTC.

The chain employs TRBV12-3 or TRBV12-4 and TRBJ2-1, with 9 bases aligning to TRBD2. The CDR3 covers 16 residues. V was pared by 7 bases and J by 6 bases, with 13 bases of the junction left unmatched. In DNA, the CDR3 is TGTGCCAGCACCCCAGAGCGGGAGGCAATTATCAATGAGCAGTTCTTC. Encoded protein: CASTPEREAIINEQFF.

Ten or more counts support this clonotype. The CDR3 sequence: CASSQTGTVFYEQYF. In nucleotides, the CDR3 is TGTGCCAGCAGCCAGACAGGAACTGTCTTCTACGAGCAGTACTTC. The chain has TRBV5-6 and TRBJ2-7, with a possible D match to TRBD1 (6 bases). V was clipped by 4 bases and J by 3 bases, with 17 bases between them. CDR1 and CDR2 (germline): SGHDT, YYEEEE. The CDR3 has 15 amino acids.

This rearrangement joins TRBV6-2 or TRBV6-3 to TRBJ2-7; a possible D gene is TRBD2 (6 bases). V was cut by 0 bases and J by 4 bases, with 16 bases left in between. Germline V CDR1 and CDR2: MNHEY, SVGEGT. This CDR3 comprises 16 residues. CDR3 sequence reads: CASSYSVWGDRYEQYF. The CDR3 DNA reads as TGTGCCAGCAGTTACTCTGTCTGGGGGGATCGTTACGAGCAGTACTTC.

In its sample, this clonotype was seen many times. The CDR3 DNA reads as TGCAGTGCTAGAGGCGGGGGAGAGACCCAGTACTTC. Its translation: CSARGGGETQYF. J is TRBJ2-5 and V is TRBV20-1, with 7 bases identical to TRBD2. Losses at the gene ends were 1 base for V and 4 bases for J; bases not matched to a gene: 0. Germline V CDR1 and CDR2: DFQATT, SNEGSKA (reference sequence). The CDR3 totals 12 residues.

The count of this clonotype is one. An end of the junction differs from the germline gene, which may be a read error. This chain links TRBV12-3 or TRBV12-4 with TRBJ2-1, with D perhaps matching TRBD2 (7 bases). The CDR3 runs to 15 residues. CDR3 residues: CASSLSGGAYNEHFF. The DNA for the CDR3 is TGTGCCAGCAGTTTAAGTGGGGGGGCCTACAATGAGCACTTCTTC.

In this sample, this clonotype turned up a few times. The chain has TRBV20-1 and TRBJ1-1, with TRBD1 identical over 9 bases. The ends lost 6 bases at V and 7 bases at J; junction bases unmatched: 6. The CDR3 totals 12 residues. Germline assignment: CDR1 DFQATT and CDR2 SNEGSKA (reference sequence). The CDR3 is CSATDRGGEAFF. Written as DNA, the CDR3 is TGCAGTGCCACGGACAGGGGAGGTGAAGCTTTCTTT.

The rearrangement joins TRBV6-1 to TRBJ2-1; no clear D gene. With the DNA end fitting TRBJ2-5 better, the J assignment may be wrong. From germline, CDR1 is MNHNS and CDR2 SASEGT. There are 13 residues in the CDR3. The CDR3 DNA reads as TGTGCCAGCAGTGTATCTCGTGGGGAGACCCAGTACTTC. Translation: CASSVSRGETQYF.

This rearrangement joins TRBV7-3 to TRBJ2-1, with D perhaps TRBD1 (6 bases). The CDR3 covers 16 residues. Trimming cost V 0 bases and J 5 bases, with 14 bases left between them. Germline-derived CDR1 and CDR2 are SGHTA and FQGTGA. The CDR3 loop reads CASSLTDRRLDNEQFF. Written as DNA, the CDR3 is TGTGCCAGCAGCTTAACTGACAGGCGATTGGACAATGAGCAGTTCTTC.

This chain connects TRBV11-2 to TRBJ2-1; the D is unclear. V gave up 5 bases and J gave up 5 bases, with 10 bases separating them. Germline values: CDR1 SGHAT, CDR2 FQNNGV. The CDR3 totals 13 residues. The DNA of the CDR3 is TGTGCCAGCAGCAACGACCGGAACAATGAGCAGTTCTTC. Protein sequence: CASSNDRNNEQFF.

This clonotype was counted a few times. The chain recombines TRBV5-1 with TRBJ2-7; D is perhaps TRBD2 (6 bases). This CDR3 contains 18 residues. Trimming cost V 6 bases and J 0 bases, with 25 bases left between them. Germline CDR1 SGHRS, CDR2 YFSETQ. Here the CDR3 reads CASKYVNRGTGISYEQYF. The CDR3 DNA follows: TGCGCCAGCAAGTACGTGAATCGGGGGACCGGGATCTCCTACGAGCAGTACTTC.

This chain uses TRBV6-5 with TRBJ2-5; D is unresolved. From germline, CDR1 is MNHEY and CDR2 SVGAGI. The V end lost 8 bases, the J end lost 1 base, and 11 bases lay between the germline ends. This CDR3 contains 13 residues. CDR3 residues: CASHQAAQETQYF. In nucleotides, the CDR3 is TGTGCCAGCCACCAAGCCGCCCAAGAGACCCAGTACTTC.

V and J are TRBV7-2 and TRBJ1-2; D might be TRBD1 (6 bases). Trimming shortened V by 0 bases and J by 5 bases, and 16 bases separated the two germline ends. Germline loops: CDR1 SGHTA, CDR2 FQGNSA. This CDR3 has 16 amino acids. DNA for the CDR3: TGTGCCAGCAGCTTAGCTGGGGGCCCTCCCCCTTATGGCTACACCTTC. Encoded protein: CASSLAGGPPPYGYTF.

This clonotype was recorded many times. The CDR3: CSARDAAGANVLTF. CDR3 nucleotides: TGCAGTGCTAGAGACGCCGCTGGGGCCAACGTCCTGACTTTC. The chain links TRBV20-1 to TRBJ2-6; no reliable D call. CDR1 and CDR2 from the germline V gene are DFQATT and SNEGSKA (reference sequence). V was cut by 0 bases and J by 2 bases, with 5 bases left in between. This CDR3 contains 14 residues.

Details on this clonotype: One end of the junction varies from germline; a read error may be responsible. The chain carries TRBV11-3 and TRBJ2-1; 7 bases map to TRBD2. In germline, CDR1 is SGHNT, CDR2 YENEEA. CDR3 length: 16 residues. Written as DNA, the CDR3 is TGTGCCAGCAGCTTAGATTTACGTAGCGGGCGGAATGAGCGGTTCTTC. This codes for CASSLDLRSGRNERFF. The full variable domain, completed using reference TRBV11-3 and TRBJ2-1, is EAGVVQSPRYKIIEKKQPVAFWCNPISGHNTLYWYLQNLGQGPELLIRYENEEAVDDSQLPKDRFSAERLKGVDSTLKIQPAELGDSAVYLCASSLDLRSGRNERFFGPGTRLTVL.

Concerning this clonotype itself: The missing conserved phenylalanine or tryptophan at the end of this CDR3 makes a read error likely. The chain combines TRBV28 with TRBJ2-5, with 7 nucleotides matching TRBD1. The V and J ends lost 2 bases and 11 bases, in that order; junction bases with no gene match: 11. The CDR3 spans 14 residues. Germline CDR1 is MDHEN and CDR2 is SYDVKM. CDR3 loop: CASSLGLGGVMQYV. CDR3 nucleotide sequence: TGTGCCAGCAGTTTAGGGCTAGGGGGCGTGATGCAGTACGTC.

J is TRBJ1-1 and V is TRBV7-9; D unresolved. The germline CDR1 and CDR2 sequences are SEHNR and FQNEAQ (reference sequence). V lost 2 bases and J 1 base, leaving 11 bases between the germline ends. The CDR3 totals 15 residues. The CDR3 loop reads CASSLQPGPNTEAFF. The CDR3 DNA is TGTGCCAGCAGCTTACAGCCCGGGCCGAACACTGAAGCTTTCTTT.

V and J are TRBV9 and TRBJ2-3; the D is unclear. Germline CDR1 and CDR2: SGDLS and YYNGEE. Trimming stripped 4 bases from V and 3 bases from J, with 18 bases between. This CDR3 is 16 amino acids long. The CDR3 spells CASSSPHADFTDTQYF. CDR3 sequence (DNA): TGTGCCAGCAGCTCCCCGCATGCCGATTTTACAGATACGCAGTATTTT.

The chain employs TRBV6-5 and TRBJ1-1; D perhaps matches TRBD1 (6 bases). The CDR3 spans 13 residues. Germline CDR1 reads MNHEY; CDR2 reads SVGAGI. Trimming removed 4 bases from V and 6 bases from J, with 12 bases in between. This CDR3 is CASSWNRDSEAFF. As DNA, the CDR3 is TGTGCCAGCAGTTGGAACAGGGACTCTGAAGCTTTCTTT.

This clonotype was detected only a few times. The CDR3 DNA reads TGTGCCAGCAGTTTATCCAGCGGGGGGGCCACGGATACGCAGTATTTT. The encoded protein is CASSLSSGGATDTQYF. The chain joins TRBV28 to TRBJ2-3; 10 nucleotides align to TRBD2. CDR1 MDHEN and CDR2 SYDVKM come from the germline V gene. Losses at the gene ends were 1 base for V and 6 bases for J; bases not matched to a gene: 7. CDR3 length: 16 residues.

This clonotype was detected only a few times. The chain links TRBV9 to TRBJ1-3; 9 bases agree with TRBD1. Germline lookup yields CDR1 SGDLS and CDR2 YYNGEE. The CDR3 length is 15 residues. The J segment lost 1 base and the V segment lost 4 bases, leaving 3 bases of the junction unmatched. The CDR3 sequence is CASSRQGVSGNTIYF. CDR3 nucleotide sequence: TGTGCCAGCAGCAGACAGGGGGTGTCTGGAAACACCATATATTTT.

Of note for this clonotype: At one end, the junction sequence differs from germline, possibly due to a read error. The chain is built from TRBV12-3 or TRBV12-4 and TRBJ2-3; D may be TRBD2 (5 bases). This CDR3 contains 14 residues. The chain's CDR3 is CASSPGSSADAQYF. In DNA form, the CDR3 reads TGTGCCAGCAGCCCTGGGAGTAGTGCAGATGCGCAGTATTTT.